The 30 T cell receptor beta chains below come from one sample, sequenced in a study of blood T cell repertoires in COVID-19. The protocol was immunoSEQ multiplex PCR, while the TCRdb copy is restricted to in-frame clones and leaves out a portion. The sample has 45,000 to 50,000 clones; approximately 87% are singletons. Sequencing was done on a sample of peripheral blood. The receptor source for this set is a human donor in a cohort sampled during active COVID-19.

The chain carries TRBV7-9 and TRBJ1-5; 7 bases line up with TRBD1. CDR1 and CDR2 from the germline V gene are SEHNR and FQNEAQ (reference sequence). This CDR3 spans 13 amino acids. V lost 5 bases, J lost 4 bases, and 2 bases stayed unmatched. CDR3 sequence: CASSRQGNQPQHF. CDR3 nucleotides: TGTGCCAGCAGCCGACAGGGTAATCAGCCCCAGCATTTT. Full variable domain (remainder filled in from reference TRBV7-9 and TRBJ1-5): DTGVSQNPRHKITKRGQNVTFRCDPISEHNRLYWYRQTLGQGPEFLTYFQNEAQLEKSRLLSDRFSAERPKGSFSTLEIQRTEQGDSAMYLCASSRQGNQPQHFGDGTRLSIL.

The chain couples TRBV19 to TRBJ2-3; perhaps TRBD1 as D (5 bases). Trimming pared 2 bases from V and 4 bases from J, leaving 10 bases between. This CDR3 has 14 residues. CDR1 LNHDA and CDR2 SQIVND come from the germline V gene (reference sequence). CDR3 region: CASSIQGSADTQYF. CDR3 nucleotides: TGTGCCAGTAGTATACAGGGATCCGCAGATACGCAGTATTTT.

This clone is medium-sized by share. The chain employs TRBV5-1 and TRBJ2-2; 15 bases align to TRBD2. The CDR3 is made up of 16 amino acids. CDR1 and CDR2 from the germline V gene are SGHRS and YFSETQ. The V segment lost 1 base and the J segment 6 bases; nucleotides outside the gene matches: 1. The CDR3 coding sequence is TGCGCCAGCAGCTTGTGGACTAGCGGGGGGGCCGGGGAGCTGTTTTTT. Protein product: CASSLWTSGGAGELFF.

The genes are TRBV3-1 (or the pseudogene TRBV3-2) and TRBJ1-4, with a weak D call TRBD1 (6 bases). The V gene lost 0 bases and the J gene lost 3 bases, with 8 bases spanning the gap. This CDR3 is built from 15 residues. Germline assignment: CDR1 LGHDT and CDR2 YNNKEL (reference sequence). CDR3 protein: CASSQEGAPNEKLFF. The CDR3 DNA is TGTGCCAGCAGCCAAGAGGGGGCGCCTAATGAAAAACTGTTTTTT.

The J gene is TRBJ2-5, the V gene TRBV24-1, with TRBD1 as a possible D gene (6 bases). Germline V gives CDR1 KGHDR, CDR2 SFDVKD. CDR3 length: 15 amino acids. Trimming removed 3 bases at V and 0 bases at J, with 10 bases between. CDR3 region: CATSDADRNQETQYF. The CDR3 nucleotides read TGTGCCACCAGTGATGCCGACAGGAACCAAGAGACCCAGTACTTC.

A few counts support this clone. This chain connects TRBV6-4 to TRBJ1-2; a possible D gene is TRBD1 (5 bases). This CDR3 has 15 residues. V lost 1 base to trimming and J lost 6 bases, with 15 bases between them. Germline V gene data show CDR1 as MRHNA and CDR2 as SNTAGT. The CDR3 loop is CASSDWGVASHGYTF. In DNA, the CDR3 is TGTGCCAGCAGTGACTGGGGGGTTGCTAGTCATGGCTACACCTTC.

This clone appeared once. The chain employs TRBV4-1 and TRBJ1-2; tentatively, D is TRBD1 (5 bases). Germline loops: CDR1 MGHRA, CDR2 YSYEKL. V gave up 3 bases and J gave up 6 bases, with 17 bases separating them. This CDR3 spans 15 amino acids. The CDR3 sequence is CASSQVQGRGNGYTF. Written as DNA, the CDR3 is TGCGCCAGCAGCCAGGTTCAGGGTCGGGGGAATGGCTACACCTTC.

J is TRBJ1-2 and V is TRBV6-1; TRBD1 matches 10 bases. Germline loops: CDR1 MNHNS, CDR2 SASEGT. Trimming cost V 3 bases and J 3 bases; bases outside gene matches: 1. The CDR3 has 14 residues. CDR3 bases: TGTGCCAGCAGTGAGGGACAGGGGCACTATGGCTACACCTTC. This gives the protein CASSEGQGHYGYTF.

Judged by abundance, this clone is medium-sized. This chain joins TRBV6-7 and TRBJ2-1; 10 bases are shared with TRBD1. TRBV6-7 counts as an open reading frame of uncertain function. CDR3 length equals 15 residues. V lost 4 bases and J lost 5; bases outside the gene matches: 5. CDR3 in amino acids: CASSLTGGVDNEQFF. The DNA for the CDR3 is TGTGCCAGCAGTTTGACAGGGGGCGTCGACAATGAGCAGTTCTTC.

The V gene is TRBV7-9, the J gene TRBJ2-2; the match to TRBD1 covers 7 bases. Germline CDR1 and CDR2: SEHNR and FQNEAQ (reference sequence). The length of the CDR3 is 15 residues. The V and J ends lost 0 bases and 6 bases, in that order; junction bases with no gene match: 4. The CDR3 nucleotides are TGTGCCAGCAGCTTAGCAGGGGGCAGAGCCGGGGAGCTGTTTTTT. Translated, it gives CASSLAGGRAGELFF. Full variable domain (rest looked up from reference TRBV7-9 and TRBJ2-2): DTGVSQNPRHKITKRGQNVTFRCDPISEHNRLYWYRQTLGQGPEFLTYFQNEAQLEKSRLLSDRFSAERPKGSFSTLEIQRTEQGDSAMYLCASSLAGGRAGELFFGEGSRLTVL.

This clone was detected once. J is TRBJ2-2 and V is TRBV24-1, with TRBD1 matching over 9 bases. Trimming took 4 bases from V and 6 from J; bases not matched to a gene: 8. The CDR3 loop spans 16 amino acids. Germline values: CDR1 KGHDR, CDR2 SFDVKD. The CDR3 protein is CATSDPDRGDPGELFF. CDR3 nucleotides: TGTGCCACCAGTGACCCGGACAGGGGTGATCCCGGGGAGCTGTTTTTT.

The chain carries TRBV19 and TRBJ1-5; D unresolved. The V end lost 3 bases, the J end lost 0 bases, and 9 bases lay between the germline ends. The CDR3 runs 15 residues. From germline, CDR1 is LNHDA and CDR2 SQIVND (reference sequence). CDR3 bases: TGTGCCAGTAGTATCGCCGGGGATAGCAATCAGCCCCAGCATTTT. It yields the protein CASSIAGDSNQPQHF. Full variable domain (outside the CDR3, taken from reference TRBV19 and TRBJ1-5): DGGITQSPKYLFRKEGQNVTLSCEQNLNHDAMYWYRQDPGQGLRLIYYSQIVNDFQKGDIAEGYSVSREKKESFPLTVTSAQKNPTAFYLCASSIAGDSNQPQHFGDGTRLSIL.

This clone is deemed medium-sized. The rearrangement links TRBV19 to TRBJ1-5; 8 nucleotides align to TRBD1. Trimming removed 7 bases from V and 7 bases from J; junction bases left unmatched: 12. This CDR3 comprises 15 residues. Germline V gene data show CDR1 as LNHDA and CDR2 as SQIVND (reference sequence). CDR3 nucleotides: TGTGCCAGTAATTCTAACCAGGGGGCAGGGCAGCCCCAGCATTTT. Translating gives CASNSNQGAGQPQHF. Together with reference TRBV19 and TRBJ1-5, the CDR3 gives the full variable domain: DGGITQSPKYLFRKEGQNVTLSCEQNLNHDAMYWYRQDPGQGLRLIYYSQIVNDFQKGDIAEGYSVSREKKESFPLTVTSAQKNPTAFYLCASNSNQGAGQPQHFGDGTRLSIL.

The rearrangement uses TRBV30 and TRBJ2-5; D unresolved. V was pared by 1 base and J by 1 base, with 7 bases between. The CDR3 covers 13 residues. CDR1 is GTSNPN and CDR2 is SVGIG in the germline V gene (reference sequence). The CDR3 coding sequence is TGTGCCTGGAGTGGGCTTTCCCAAGAGACCCAGTACTTC. It is translated as CAWSGLSQETQYF.

The DNA for the CDR3 is TGTGCCACCCGGTTATCGGTTAATTCACCCCTCCACTTT. This translates into CATRLSVNSPLHF. This rearrangement joins TRBV2 to TRBJ1-6; D is unresolved. V was cut by 10 bases and J by 6 bases, with 13 bases left in between. The CDR3 loop spans 13 amino acids. Germline V lookup: CDR1 SNHLY, CDR2 FYNNEI.

V and J are TRBV18 and TRBJ1-2; D might be TRBD1 (5 bases). This CDR3 comprises 14 residues. Between the trimmed V and J ends, which lost 3 bases and 2 bases, there was a span of 10 bases. Germline CDR1 is KGHSH and CDR2 is LQKENI. CDR3 loop: CASSPLQENYGYTF. The CDR3, as DNA: TGTGCCAGCTCACCCCTACAGGAGAACTATGGCTACACCTTC.

In its sample, this clone is medium-sized. The chain joins TRBV18 to TRBJ1-1; D may be TRBD1 (5 bases). V was pared by 4 bases and J by 6 bases, with 12 bases between. Per germline, CDR1 KGHSH and CDR2 LQKENI. The CDR3 has 13 residues. The CDR3 nucleotides are TGTGCCAGCTCACTTACAGGACCTCCTGAAGCTTTCTTT. It is translated as CASSLTGPPEAFF.

This rearrangement joins TRBV2 to TRBJ2-1, with 8 bases matching TRBD2. Trimming at V came to 5 bases and at J to 1 base, leaving 10 bases not matched to a gene. CDR1 and CDR2 from the germline V gene are SNHLY and FYNNEI. The CDR3 runs to 17 residues. The CDR3 loop is CASSKTGGGSSYNEQFF. CDR3 nucleotides: TGTGCCAGCAGTAAAACGGGCGGGGGGTCGTCCTACAATGAGCAGTTCTTC.

The chain employs TRBV6-5 and TRBJ2-7, with D possibly TRBD2 on 5 matching bases. CDR3 size: 13 residues. Germline V gene sequence: CDR1 MNHEY, CDR2 SVGAGI. V was clipped by 10 bases and J by 0 bases, with 13 bases between them. The DNA for the CDR3 is TGTGCCACCGGGCCGGGGTTCTCCTACGAGCAGTACTTC. Translated, it gives CATGPGFSYEQYF.

The DNA for the CDR3 is TGTGCCAGCAGCTCGGACAGAAATTCACCCCTCCACTTT. Its protein is CASSSDRNSPLHF. J is TRBJ1-6 and V is TRBV27; TRBD1 might be the D (6 bases). Per germline, CDR1 MNHEY and CDR2 SMNVEV (reference sequence). Trimming removed 6 bases at V and 7 bases at J, with 10 bases between. The CDR3 is 13 amino acids.

The CDR3 loop is CASSYRVLSNQPQHF. The CDR3, as DNA: TGTGCCAGCAGTTACCGGGTCTTGAGCAATCAGCCCCAGCATTTT. The chain joins TRBV6-5 to TRBJ1-5; D is unclear. Germline CDR1 and CDR2: MNHEY and SVGAGI. The CDR3 runs to 15 residues. Deletions cut 2 bases from V and 1 base from J, with 9 bases between.

The chain links TRBV5-1 to TRBJ1-1; perhaps TRBD1 as D (5 bases). Trimming left V 3 bases short and J 7 bases short, with 16 bases between. This CDR3 comprises 14 residues. Germline V gene lookup returns CDR1 SGHRS and CDR2 YFSETQ. The chain's CDR3 is CASSSDTRRGEAFF. CDR3 nucleotides: TGCGCCAGCAGCTCGGACACGCGTAGAGGTGAAGCTTTCTTT.

This sequence joins TRBV5-1 and TRBJ2-2, with 9 positions matching TRBD1. This CDR3 comprises 15 residues. The germline V gene has CDR1 SGHRS and CDR2 YFSETQ. Trimming removed 3 bases from V and 5 bases from J; junction bases left unmatched: 5. CDR3 loop: CASSWGTGITGELFF. CDR3 nucleotides: TGCGCCAGCAGCTGGGGGACAGGGATAACCGGGGAGCTGTTTTTT.

The genes are TRBV30 and TRBJ1-2, with 9 bases identical to TRBD1. V lost 5 bases, J lost 3 bases, and 4 bases stayed unmatched. Germline lookup yields CDR1 GTSNPN and CDR2 SVGIG (reference sequence). The CDR3 length is 13 residues. In DNA, the CDR3 is TGTGCCTGGGGGACAGGGTTCGACTATGGCTACACCTTC. This encodes CAWGTGFDYGYTF.

In this sample, this clone turned up once. V gene TRBV6-2 or TRBV6-3 combines with J gene TRBJ1-1; the D gene is possibly TRBD1 (5 bases). Deletions cut 0 bases from V and 3 bases from J, with 11 bases between. The CDR3 loop spans 15 amino acids. Germline V gene sequence: CDR1 MNHEY, CDR2 SVGEGT. CDR3 nucleotides: TGTGCCAGCAGTTACTCACCCCAGGGTCACACTGAAGCTTTCTTT. Its translation is CASSYSPQGHTEAFF.

This clone appeared once. The chain uses TRBV7-6 and TRBJ1-2; D is undetermined. In germline, CDR1 is SGHVS, CDR2 FNYEAQ. The CDR3 length is 14 residues. Trimming removed 1 base from V and 2 bases from J, with 8 bases in between. The CDR3 is CASSLEPLNYGYTF. CDR3 sequence (DNA): TGTGCCAGCAGCTTAGAACCGCTAAACTATGGCTACACCTTC. Combining the CDR3 with reference TRBV7-6 and TRBJ1-2 gives the whole variable domain GAGVSQSPRYKVTKRGQDVALRCDPISGHVSLYWYRQALGQGPEFLTYFNYEAQQDKSGLPNDRFSAERPEGSISTLTIQRTEQRDSAMYRCASSLEPLNYGYTFGSGTRLTVV.

The gene calls are TRBV11-3 and TRBJ2-1; no definite D call. Germline CDR1 and CDR2: SGHNT and YENEEA. V lost 5 bases and J 10 bases, leaving 18 bases between the germline ends. The length of the CDR3 is 14 residues. CDR3 residues: CASSPSSVDGEQFF. CDR3 in DNA: TGTGCCAGCAGCCCTTCAAGCGTCGACGGCGAGCAGTTCTTC.

This clone showed up just a few times. The chain recombines TRBV5-1 with TRBJ1-6, with 7 bases aligning to TRBD1. In germline, CDR1 is SGHRS, CDR2 YFSETQ. V lost 4 bases and J lost 10; bases outside the gene matches: 11. CDR3 size: 15 residues. CDR3 bases: TGCGCCAGCAGCCCGTTACAGGGGACGGGGTCACCCCTCCACTTT. It specifies CASSPLQGTGSPLHF.

V gene TRBV9 combines with J gene TRBJ1-2; D call uncertain. The length of the CDR3 is 14 residues. In germline, CDR1 is SGDLS, CDR2 YYNGEE. Trimming took 2 bases from V and 1 from J, leaving 9 bases between them. As DNA, the CDR3 is TGTGCCAGCAGCGTGGCGGTCGGTAACTATGGCTACACCTTC. Its translation: CASSVAVGNYGYTF.

The chain joins TRBV18 to TRBJ1-4, with D tentatively TRBD1 (5 bases). The V gene lost 3 bases and the J gene lost 8 bases, with 16 bases spanning the gap. Per germline, CDR1 KGHSH and CDR2 LQKENI. There are 15 residues in the CDR3. The CDR3 DNA sequence: TGTGCCAGCTCACCCGTAGCAGGGATACGAGAAAAACTGTTTTTT. It yields the protein CASSPVAGIREKLFF.